A selection of T cell receptor beta chains follows, all from one sample in a study of TIL therapy for anti-PD-1-resistant metastatic lung cancer. Measured with immunoSEQ multiplex PCR; TCRdb has only the in-frame clones, and not every one. The table records about 7,500 clones, roughly 80% of them present only once. Sequenced here: tumor tissue, sampled at baseline. These receptors all stem from a person aged 25 to 85 with non-small cell lung cancer. Both conserved end residues are part of each CDR3. D genes are given only for firm matches. Only some rows state a clone size, as once, few, many or a class for expanded clones.

CASSLDLWTSGYNEQFF,TGTGCCAGCAGCTTAGACCTCTGGACTAGCGGGTACAATGAGCAGTTCTTC,TRBV7-9,TRBD2,NA,TRBJ2-1
CASSYQQGPSTDTQYF,TGTGCCAGCAGCTATCAACAGGGACCTAGCACAGATACGCAGTATTTT,TRBV5-6,NA,NA,TRBJ2-3
CASSESGGNQPQHF,TGTGCCAGCAGTGAATCCGGGGGGAATCAGCCCCAGCATTTT,TRBV6-1,NA,NA,TRBJ1-5
CASSLGFGAEGSYTF,TGTGCCAGCAGCTTAGGGTTCGGGGCCGAGGGGAGCTACACCTTC,TRBV7-9,NA,NA,TRBJ1-2
CASSLDRRGGGYTF,TGTGCCAGCAGCTTAGATCGCAGGGGGGGAGGCTACACCTTC,TRBV7-2,TRBD1,few,TRBJ1-2
CASSVMPGTSGGHNEQFF,TGTGCCAGCAGCGTAATGCCCGGGACTAGCGGGGGGCACAATGAGCAGTTCTTC,TRBV9,TRBD2,once,TRBJ2-1
CASSFAPETTYEQYF,TGTGCCAGCAGCTTCGCTCCGGAGACGACCTACGAGCAGTACTTC,TRBV7-9,NA,NA,TRBJ2-7
CASSPRTGNLPYGYTF,TGTGCCAGCTCACCGAGGACAGGGAACCTTCCTTATGGCTACACCTTC,TRBV18,TRBD1,NA,TRBJ1-2
CASSSQPYNEQFF,TGTGCCAGTAGTAGCCAGCCCTACAATGAGCAGTTCTTC,TRBV19,NA,NA,TRBJ2-1
CASSFLGHYGYTF,TGTGCCAGCAGTTTTTTGGGGCACTATGGCTACACCTTC,TRBV28,NA,medium-sized,TRBJ1-2
CASSLLGGRQEETQYF,TGTGCCAGCAGCTTGTTGGGGGGGCGACAAGAAGAGACCCAGTACTTC,TRBV5-4,NA,NA,TRBJ2-5
CASSLGQGTGELFF,TGTGCCAGCAGCCTGGGACAGGGTACCGGGGAGCTGTTTTTT,TRBV9,TRBD1,few,TRBJ2-2
CASSPGTGTSYEQYF,TGTGCCAGCTCCCCCGGGACAGGCACCTCCTACGAGCAGTACTTC,TRBV18,TRBD1,NA,TRBJ2-7
CASSPYRGADSLRADTEAFF,TGTGCCAGCAGCCCCTACAGGGGGGCCGACTCTTTGAGGGCGGACACTGAAGCTTTCTTT,TRBV21-1,NA,NA,TRBJ1-1
CASRPGTESSYEQYF,TGTGCCAGCAGGCCCGGGACAGAGAGCTCCTACGAGCAGTACTTC,TRBV6-6,TRBD1,NA,TRBJ2-7
CASSLATGAYTEAFF,TGTGCCAGCAGCTTGGCGACAGGGGCCTACACTGAAGCTTTCTTT,TRBV5-4,TRBD1,NA,TRBJ1-1
CASSPSGGQFNQPQHF,TGTGCCAGCTCACCCTCTGGGGGACAGTTCAATCAGCCCCAGCATTTT,TRBV18,TRBD1,NA,TRBJ1-5
CASSATASRGYTF,TGTGCCAGCAGCGCGACAGCTTCGAGGGGCTACACCTTC,TRBV9,NA,NA,TRBJ1-2
CASSFRFDRWGNTEAFF,TGTGCCAGCAGCTTCCGGTTTGACCGTTGGGGTAACACTGAAGCTTTCTTT,TRBV7-8,NA,NA,TRBJ1-1
CASSVGRGLQRGRTDTQYF,TGTGCCAGCAGCGTGGGCAGGGGGCTCCAGCGGGGGAGAACAGATACGCAGTATTTT,TRBV9,NA,NA,TRBJ2-3
CASSDGQGTDTQYF,TGTGCCAGCAGTGACGGACAGGGCACAGATACGCAGTATTTT,TRBV6-4,TRBD1,few,TRBJ2-3
CASSHQTGRDGYTF,TGTGCCAGCAGCCATCAAACGGGGCGGGATGGCTACACCTTC,TRBV28,NA,NA,TRBJ1-2
CAWGRDRGKSPLHF,TGTGCCTGGGGGCGGGACAGGGGTAAATCACCCCTCCACTTT,TRBV30,TRBD1,few,TRBJ1-6
CASILGGASYNEQFF,TGTGCCAGCATCCTCGGGGGGGCCTCCTACAATGAGCAGTTCTTC,TRBV28,TRBD2,NA,TRBJ2-1
CASSLTGNTEAFF,TGTGCCAGCAGCTTGACAGGGAACACTGAAGCTTTCTTT,TRBV7-3,NA,NA,TRBJ1-1
CASSDSGIPVGYF,TGTGCCAGCAGCGACTCGGGGATACCGGTCGGGTACTTC,TRBV7-9,NA,NA,TRBJ2-7
CASSLTGAGTEAFF,TGTGCCAGCAGCTTAACGGGGGCGGGAACTGAAGCTTTCTTT,TRBV7-2,NA,medium-sized,TRBJ1-1
CASSLGIGRGSSGNTIYF,TGTGCCAGCAGCTTAGGAATCGGCAGGGGTAGCTCTGGAAACACCATATATTTT,TRBV7-2,NA,NA,TRBJ1-3
CASTAAGALDYF,TGTGCCAGCACAGCGGCGGGCGCCCTCGACTACTTC,TRBV7-2,NA,NA,TRBJ2-7
CASSIGQYPNYGYTF,TGTGCCAGTAGTATAGGACAGTATCCTAACTATGGCTACACCTTC,TRBV19,NA,NA,TRBJ1-2
CASRETVDRADEQYF,TGTGCCAGCAGAGAAACCGTTGACAGGGCTGACGAGCAGTACTTC,TRBV28,TRBD1,few,TRBJ2-7
CASSEGYEQYF,TGTGCCAGCAGTGAAGGCTACGAGCAGTACTTC,TRBV25-1,NA,NA,TRBJ2-7
CASSDGTYQPQHF,TGTGCCAGCAGTGACGGAACATACCAGCCCCAGCATTTT,TRBV25-1,NA,NA,TRBJ1-5
CAISPGGSTEAFF,TGTGCCATCAGCCCCGGGGGGAGCACTGAAGCTTTCTTT,TRBV10-3,NA,few,TRBJ1-1
CASSLSGITSTDTQYF,TGCGCCAGCAGCTTATCGGGGATAACTAGCACAGATACGCAGTATTTT,TRBV5-1,NA,NA,TRBJ2-3
CASSPQRVGEHNEQFF,TGTGCCAGCAGCCCGCAGCGGGTCGGGGAACACAATGAGCAGTTCTTC,TRBV7-8,NA,NA,TRBJ2-1
CASSLETSGLVTDTQYF,TGTGCCAGCAGCCTAGAGACTAGCGGGCTAGTAACAGATACGCAGTATTTT,TRBV5-8,TRBD2,NA,TRBJ2-3
CASSLGTSDTGELFF,TGCGCCAGCAGCCTCGGGACTAGCGACACCGGGGAGCTGTTTTTT,TRBV4-3,TRBD2,NA,TRBJ2-2
CAISPVASNQPQHF,TGTGCCATCAGCCCCGTTGCTAGCAATCAGCCCCAGCATTTT,TRBV10-3,NA,NA,TRBJ1-5
CASSSLITGYTF,TGTGCCAGCAGCTCCCTCATAACAGGCTACACCTTC,TRBV9,NA,NA,TRBJ1-2
CASSPRTGAITQYF,TGTGCCAGTAGCCCCCGGACAGGGGCAATCACCCAGTACTTC,TRBV19,TRBD1,NA,TRBJ2-5
CASSLEARETQYF,TGTGCCAGCAGCTTAGAAGCGAGGGAGACCCAGTACTTC,TRBV13,NA,NA,TRBJ2-5
CASSTGWGNTIYF,TGTGCCAGCAGCACAGGTTGGGGAAACACCATATATTTT,TRBV7-2,NA,NA,TRBJ1-3
CASSSKNMDRVLNTEAFF,TGTGCCAGCAGCTCGAAGAACATGGACAGGGTGTTGAACACTGAAGCTTTCTTT,TRBV5-5,TRBD1,NA,TRBJ1-1
CASSPLDGYTF,TGTGCCAGCAGCCCACTGGATGGCTACACCTTC,TRBV7-9,NA,NA,TRBJ1-2
CASSDGWGQGTYGYTF,TGCGCCAGCAGCGACGGGTGGGGACAGGGGACCTATGGCTACACCTTC,TRBV5-1,TRBD1,NA,TRBJ1-2
CASSSSSDYSPLHF,TGTGCCAGCAGCTCATCTTCGGATTATTCACCCCTCCACTTT,TRBV7-8,NA,NA,TRBJ1-6
CASSPTGRTSTDTQYF,TGTGCCAGCAGCCCCACGGGGAGGACCTCCACAGATACGCAGTATTTT,TRBV27,NA,NA,TRBJ2-3
CASSLAGAGGYTF,TGTGCCAGCAGCTTGGCGGGGGCAGGTGGCTACACCTTC,TRBV5-6,NA,NA,TRBJ1-2
CASSIKALGTEAFF,TGTGCCAGTAGTATAAAGGCCCTAGGCACTGAAGCTTTCTTT,TRBV19,NA,NA,TRBJ1-1
CASSELASGGTSEYF,TGTGCCAGCAGTGAATTAGCTAGCGGGGGAACCTCCGAGTACTTC,TRBV6-1,TRBD2,once,TRBJ2-7
CASSLGDRANTGELFF,TGTGCCAGCAGCTTGGGGGACAGGGCGAACACCGGGGAGCTGTTTTTT,TRBV5-4,TRBD1,NA,TRBJ2-2